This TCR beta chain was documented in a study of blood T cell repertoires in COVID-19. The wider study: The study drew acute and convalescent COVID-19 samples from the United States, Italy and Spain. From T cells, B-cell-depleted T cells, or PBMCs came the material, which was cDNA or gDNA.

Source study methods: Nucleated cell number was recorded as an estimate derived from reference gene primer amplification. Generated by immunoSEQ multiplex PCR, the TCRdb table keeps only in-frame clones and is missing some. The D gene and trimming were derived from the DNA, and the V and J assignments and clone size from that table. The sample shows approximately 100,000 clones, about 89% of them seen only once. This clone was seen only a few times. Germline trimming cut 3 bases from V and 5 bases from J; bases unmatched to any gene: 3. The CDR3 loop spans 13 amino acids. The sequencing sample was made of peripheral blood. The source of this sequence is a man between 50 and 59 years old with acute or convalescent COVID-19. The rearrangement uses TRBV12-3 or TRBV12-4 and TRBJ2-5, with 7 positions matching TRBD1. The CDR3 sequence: CASSLTTGETQYF. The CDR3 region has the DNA TGTGCCAGCAGTTTGACGACAGGGGAGACCCAGTACTTC.